The rows below give T cell receptor beta chains drawn from one sample of a study of blood T cell repertoires in COVID-19. Sequencing used immunoSEQ multiplex PCR; TCRdb keeps in-frame clones, though not all of them. The sample has about 210,000 clones, 92% seen once. Sample: peripheral blood. The receptors shown here come from a man under 40 with acute or convalescent COVID-19. Each CDR3 is given with its conserved first and last residue. D genes are given only for firm matches. Some rows have no size entry. The others give once, few or many, or a class for an expanded clone.

cdr3_aa: CASSFLEGTYNEQFF; cdr3_nt: TGTGCCAGCAGTTTTCTGGAGGGGACCTACAATGAGCAGTTCTTC; d_call: NA; cdr3_length: 15; v_call: TRBV27; j_call: TRBJ2-1; clone_size: once
cdr3_aa: CASSLIRGVGEQFF; cdr3_nt: TGTGCCAGCAGCTTGATCAGAGGTGTTGGTGAGCAGTTCTTC; d_call: NA; cdr3_length: 14; v_call: TRBV5-4; j_call: TRBJ2-1; clone_size: NA
cdr3_aa: CASSPGQGGSPLHF; cdr3_nt: TGTGCCAGCAGTCCGGGACAGGGTGGTTCACCCCTCCACTTT; d_call: TRBD1; cdr3_length: 14; v_call: TRBV28; j_call: TRBJ1-6; clone_size: NA
cdr3_aa: CASSQAVNGKDTQYF; cdr3_nt: TGCGCCAGCAGCCAAGCAGTGAATGGCAAAGATACGCAGTATTTT; d_call: NA; cdr3_length: 15; v_call: TRBV4-1; j_call: TRBJ2-3; clone_size: many
cdr3_aa: CASTDRTGTHEQYF; cdr3_nt: TGTGCCAGCACTGATAGGACAGGGACGCACGAGCAGTACTTC; d_call: TRBD1; cdr3_length: 14; v_call: TRBV3-1/TRBV3-2; j_call: TRBJ2-7; clone_size: NA
cdr3_aa: CAAGWGTDTQYF; cdr3_nt: TGTGCCGCGGGGTGGGGCACAGATACGCAGTATTTT; d_call: NA; cdr3_length: 12; v_call: TRBV30; j_call: TRBJ2-3; clone_size: NA
cdr3_aa: CASSMAGLGGEQYF; cdr3_nt: TGCGCCAGCAGCATGGCCGGGTTGGGAGGCGAGCAGTACTTC; d_call: NA; cdr3_length: 14; v_call: TRBV5-1; j_call: TRBJ2-7; clone_size: NA
cdr3_aa: CASSQDRGMVEQFF; cdr3_nt: TGTGCCAGCAGCCAAGATCGGGGAATGGTGGAGCAGTTCTTC; d_call: NA; cdr3_length: 14; v_call: TRBV4-2; j_call: TRBJ2-1; clone_size: NA
cdr3_aa: CASSIDRGEKLFF; cdr3_nt: TGTGCCAGTAGTATAGACAGGGGTGAAAAACTGTTTTTT; d_call: NA; cdr3_length: 13; v_call: TRBV19; j_call: TRBJ1-4; clone_size: few
cdr3_aa: CASSVTPNTGELFF; cdr3_nt: TGTGCCAGCAGCGTCACACCGAACACCGGGGAGCTGTTTTTT; d_call: NA; cdr3_length: 14; v_call: TRBV9; j_call: TRBJ2-2; clone_size: NA
cdr3_aa: CASSYGDRRHNEQFF; cdr3_nt: TGTGCCAGCAGTTATGGGGACAGGCGTCACAATGAGCAGTTCTTC; d_call: TRBD1; cdr3_length: 15; v_call: TRBV28; j_call: TRBJ2-1; clone_size: NA
cdr3_aa: CASSLDRGHYGYTF; cdr3_nt: TGTGCCAGCAGCTTAGACAGGGGTCACTATGGCTACACCTTC; d_call: TRBD1; cdr3_length: 14; v_call: TRBV7-9; j_call: TRBJ1-2; clone_size: NA
cdr3_aa: CSVEEVNTEAFF; cdr3_nt: TGCAGCGTTGAGGAGGTGAACACTGAAGCTTTCTTT; d_call: NA; cdr3_length: 12; v_call: TRBV29-1; j_call: TRBJ1-1; clone_size: NA
cdr3_aa: CASSLGTVQETQYF; cdr3_nt: TGCGCCAGCAGCTTGGGTACGGTCCAAGAGACCCAGTACTTC; d_call: NA; cdr3_length: 14; v_call: TRBV5-1; j_call: TRBJ2-5; clone_size: once
cdr3_aa: CASSFRQGVPYEQYF; cdr3_nt: TGTGCCAGCTCATTTCGACAGGGGGTCCCCTACGAGCAGTACTTC; d_call: TRBD1; cdr3_length: 15; v_call: TRBV18; j_call: TRBJ2-7; clone_size: NA
cdr3_aa: CASTLPQETQYF; cdr3_nt: TGTGCCAGCACCCTACCCCAAGAGACCCAGTACTTC; d_call: NA; cdr3_length: 12; v_call: TRBV21-1; j_call: TRBJ2-5; clone_size: NA
cdr3_aa: CASSYSGSAFF; cdr3_nt: TGTGCCAGCAGTTACTCGGGGAGTGCTTTCTTT; d_call: NA; cdr3_length: 11; v_call: TRBV6-6; j_call: TRBJ1-1; clone_size: NA
cdr3_aa: CASTWTANYGYTF; cdr3_nt: TGTGCCAGCACCTGGACAGCTAACTATGGCTACACCTTC; d_call: NA; cdr3_length: 13; v_call: TRBV2; j_call: TRBJ1-2; clone_size: few
cdr3_aa: CASSYFTLAGALEQYF; cdr3_nt: TGCGCCAGCAGCTACTTCACACTAGCGGGGGCCCTCGAGCAGTACTTC; d_call: TRBD2; cdr3_length: 16; v_call: TRBV5-1; j_call: TRBJ2-7; clone_size: once
cdr3_aa: CASSRTGGGETQYF; cdr3_nt: TGTGCCAGCAGCCGGACGGGGGGCGGAGAGACCCAGTACTTC; d_call: NA; cdr3_length: 14; v_call: TRBV7-3; j_call: TRBJ2-5; clone_size: NA
cdr3_aa: CASSPDRDRAFF; cdr3_nt: TGCGCCAGCAGCCCTGACAGGGATCGGGCTTTCTTT; d_call: TRBD1; cdr3_length: 12; v_call: TRBV5-1; j_call: TRBJ1-1; clone_size: NA
cdr3_aa: CSGQAMNTEAFF; cdr3_nt: TGCAGCGGCCAGGCTATGAACACTGAAGCTTTCTTT; d_call: NA; cdr3_length: 12; v_call: TRBV29-1; j_call: TRBJ1-1; clone_size: NA
cdr3_aa: CASSLGAGFGEQYF; cdr3_nt: TGTGCCAGCAGCTTAGGTGCGGGGTTCGGCGAGCAGTACTTC; d_call: NA; cdr3_length: 14; v_call: TRBV7-9; j_call: TRBJ2-7; clone_size: NA
cdr3_aa: CASTRGTGDHEQFF; cdr3_nt: TGTGCCAGCACCAGGGGGACAGGGGACCATGAGCAGTTCTTC; d_call: TRBD1; cdr3_length: 14; v_call: TRBV6-5; j_call: TRBJ2-1; clone_size: NA
cdr3_aa: CASSPRQGGNTIYF; cdr3_nt: TGTGCCAGCAGCCCAAGACAGGGGGGAAACACCATATATTTT; d_call: TRBD1; cdr3_length: 14; v_call: TRBV7-9; j_call: TRBJ1-3; clone_size: few
cdr3_aa: CASSTGTGGEDTQYF; cdr3_nt: TGTGCCAGCAGTACCGGGACAGGGGGAGAAGATACGCAGTATTTT; d_call: TRBD1; cdr3_length: 15; v_call: TRBV7-3; j_call: TRBJ2-3; clone_size: NA
cdr3_aa: CASSGAAPGLSYNEQFF; cdr3_nt: TGTGCCAGCAGCGGCGCCGCCCCCGGGTTATCCTACAATGAGCAGTTCTTC; d_call: NA; cdr3_length: 17; v_call: TRBV9; j_call: TRBJ2-1; clone_size: NA
cdr3_aa: CASSFRLADNEQFF; cdr3_nt: TGTGCCAGCAGCTTTCGTCTAGCGGACAATGAGCAGTTCTTC; d_call: TRBD2; cdr3_length: 14; v_call: TRBV11-2; j_call: TRBJ2-1; clone_size: once
cdr3_aa: CASSLTGVAGTGELFF; cdr3_nt: TGTGCCAGCAGCTTAACGGGGGTAGCGGGGACCGGGGAGCTGTTTTTT; d_call: TRBD2; cdr3_length: 16; v_call: TRBV7-3; j_call: TRBJ2-2; clone_size: NA
cdr3_aa: CASSRTTRTYEQYF; cdr3_nt: TGTGCCAGTAGTAGGACAACCCGAACCTACGAGCAGTACTTC; d_call: NA; cdr3_length: 14; v_call: TRBV19; j_call: TRBJ2-7; clone_size: NA
cdr3_aa: CASSPGTKSSYEQYF; cdr3_nt: TGTGCCAGCAGCCCTGGTACTAAGAGCTCCTACGAGCAGTACTTC; d_call: NA; cdr3_length: 15; v_call: TRBV5-4; j_call: TRBJ2-7; clone_size: NA
cdr3_aa: CASSFRQGARPGELFF; cdr3_nt: TGTGCCAGCAGTTTCCGACAGGGGGCGCGCCCCGGGGAGCTGTTTTTT; d_call: TRBD1; cdr3_length: 16; v_call: TRBV27; j_call: TRBJ2-2; clone_size: NA
cdr3_aa: CASSPDRLYGYTF; cdr3_nt: TGTGCCAGCAGCCCGGACAGGCTCTATGGCTACACCTTC; d_call: TRBD1; cdr3_length: 13; v_call: TRBV6-5; j_call: TRBJ1-2; clone_size: NA
cdr3_aa: CASSFSGVRTDTQYF; cdr3_nt: TGTGCCAGCTCATTTAGCGGGGTTAGGACAGATACGCAGTATTTT; d_call: TRBD2; cdr3_length: 15; v_call: TRBV18; j_call: TRBJ2-3; clone_size: NA
cdr3_aa: CASSRGGSYNEQFF; cdr3_nt: TGTGCCAGTAGTAGAGGGGGCTCCTACAATGAGCAGTTCTTC; d_call: NA; cdr3_length: 14; v_call: TRBV19; j_call: TRBJ2-1; clone_size: NA
cdr3_aa: CASSSRTGRSTGELFF; cdr3_nt: TGTGCCAGCAGCTCCCGGACAGGAAGGAGCACCGGGGAGCTGTTTTTT; d_call: TRBD1; cdr3_length: 16; v_call: TRBV7-2; j_call: TRBJ2-2; clone_size: once
cdr3_aa: CASSGLLAGQYNEQFF; cdr3_nt: TGTGCCAGCAGCGGCCTACTAGCGGGGCAATACAATGAGCAGTTCTTC; d_call: TRBD2; cdr3_length: 16; v_call: TRBV9; j_call: TRBJ2-1; clone_size: NA
cdr3_aa: CAWNLHSAATEAFF; cdr3_nt: TGTGCCTGGAATTTGCACAGTGCCGCCACTGAAGCTTTCTTT; d_call: NA; cdr3_length: 14; v_call: TRBV30; j_call: TRBJ1-1; clone_size: NA
cdr3_aa: CASSQGWTRLYEQYF; cdr3_nt: TGTGCCAGCAGCCAAGGATGGACTAGGCTCTACGAGCAGTACTTC; d_call: TRBD2; cdr3_length: 15; v_call: TRBV3-1/TRBV3-2; j_call: TRBJ2-7; clone_size: once
cdr3_aa: CASSIDRGHNQPQHF; cdr3_nt: TGTGCCAGTAGTATAGATAGGGGACACAATCAGCCCCAGCATTTT; d_call: NA; cdr3_length: 15; v_call: TRBV19; j_call: TRBJ1-5; clone_size: NA
cdr3_aa: CASSYLPGTEAFF; cdr3_nt: TGTGCCAGCAGTTATCTCCCGGGGACTGAAGCTTTCTTT; d_call: NA; cdr3_length: 13; v_call: TRBV12-3/TRBV12-4; j_call: TRBJ1-1; clone_size: NA
cdr3_aa: CASSLRERGGNTQYF; cdr3_nt: TGTGCCAGCAGCCTCCGCGAGCGGGGGGGAAATACGCAGTATTTT; d_call: TRBD2; cdr3_length: 15; v_call: TRBV3-1/TRBV3-2; j_call: TRBJ2-3; clone_size: NA
cdr3_aa: CASSQEYSGNTIYF; cdr3_nt: TGTGCCAGCAGCCAAGAATACTCTGGAAACACCATATATTTT; d_call: NA; cdr3_length: 14; v_call: TRBV4-2; j_call: TRBJ1-3; clone_size: NA
cdr3_aa: CASSSGLRTWDEQYF; cdr3_nt: TGTGCCAGCAGCTCCGGACTGCGAACCTGGGATGAGCAGTACTTC; d_call: NA; cdr3_length: 15; v_call: TRBV7-9; j_call: TRBJ2-7; clone_size: NA
cdr3_aa: CASSPSTSGEQYF; cdr3_nt: TGTGCCAGCTCACCTTCGACTAGCGGCGAGCAGTACTTC; d_call: TRBD2; cdr3_length: 13; v_call: TRBV18; j_call: TRBJ2-7; clone_size: once